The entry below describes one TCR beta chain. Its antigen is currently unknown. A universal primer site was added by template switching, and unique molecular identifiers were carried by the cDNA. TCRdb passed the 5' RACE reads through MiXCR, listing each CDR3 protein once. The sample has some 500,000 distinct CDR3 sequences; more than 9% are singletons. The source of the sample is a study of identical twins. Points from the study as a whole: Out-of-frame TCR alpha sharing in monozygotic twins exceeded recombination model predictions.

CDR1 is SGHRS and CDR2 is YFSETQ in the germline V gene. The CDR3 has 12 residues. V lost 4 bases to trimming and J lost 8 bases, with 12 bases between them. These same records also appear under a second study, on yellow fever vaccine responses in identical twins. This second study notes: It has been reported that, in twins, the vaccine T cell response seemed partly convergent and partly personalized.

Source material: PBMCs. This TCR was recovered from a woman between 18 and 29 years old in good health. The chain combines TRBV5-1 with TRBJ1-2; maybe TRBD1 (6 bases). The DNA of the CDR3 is TGCGCCAGCAGCCCATACAGGGAGGGCTACACCTTC. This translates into CASSPYREGYTF.